This TCR beta chain is from a study of a mutant IDH1 vaccine in newly diagnosed glioma. Overall study: All eight of the vaccinations patients received fell in weeks 1, 3, 5, 7, 11, 15, 19 and 23.

TCRdb keeps only in-frame clones here, not all; method: immunoSEQ multiplex PCR. The data show approximately 26,000 clones, approximately 80% seen once. This clone occurred a few times. Its specificity is not known. Germline V gene sequence: CDR1 SGHRS, CDR2 YFSETQ. The CDR3 spans 15 residues. Trimming removed 0 bases from V and 0 bases from J, with 6 bases in between. Documented time point: week 5, during vaccination. In the vaccine, a single dose held 300 ug of the mutant IDH1 20-mer peptide, along with topical imiquimod. The clonotype comes from a man aged 35 to 55 with glioma. Some clones in this sample may be carry-over from other donors' samples. The sample consisted of PBMCs, taken from a glioma patient whose treatment included an IDH1 peptide vaccine. V gene TRBV5-1 combines with J gene TRBJ2-2; D not resolved. This CDR3 reads CASSLEVANTGELFF. CDR3 sequence (DNA): TGCGCCAGCAGCTTGGAGGTGGCGAACACCGGGGAGCTGTTTTTT.